The 32 T cell receptor beta chains listed next were all sequenced from one sample in a study of T cell changes during pregnancy in multiple sclerosis. Profiled with immunoSEQ multiplex PCR; TCRdb holds only in-frame clones, not every one. The sample records tens of thousands of clones, around 92% being singletons. The sample was peripheral blood, taken in the first trimester of pregnancy. The receptors come from a female donor with multiple sclerosis, enrolled in a pregnancy study.

The chain is built from TRBV10-3 and TRBJ1-1; D unclear. V lost 7 bases and J 0 bases, leaving 9 bases between the germline ends. The CDR3 is made up of 13 amino acids. Germline assignment: CDR1 ENHRY and CDR2 SYGVKD. CDR3 amino acids: CAIKRGLNTEAFF. The CDR3 DNA sequence: TGTGCCATCAAGCGTGGGTTGAACACTGAAGCTTTCTTT.

The gene calls are TRBV13 and TRBJ2-1, with 9 bases identical to TRBD1. The CDR3 has 15 amino acids. CDR1 and CDR2 (germline): PRHDT, FYEKMQ (reference sequence). Unmatched junction bases numbered 10, after V lost 6 bases and J lost 7 bases. CDR3 bases: TGTGCCAGCAGTCGACAGGGGGTTGGGATTAATGAGCAGTTCTTC. This translates into CASSRQGVGINEQFF.

The rearrangement links TRBV9 to TRBJ2-1; 9 bases fit TRBD2. The trim removed 2 bases at V and 8 bases at J, leaving 8 bases unmatched. Germline loops: CDR1 SGDLS, CDR2 YYNGEE. This CDR3 has 15 residues. As DNA, the CDR3 is TGTGCCAGCAGCGTTGCGCGGGAGGGTTGGTATGAGCAGTTCTTC. Residues: CASSVAREGWYEQFF.

The chain combines TRBV5-1 with TRBJ2-5, with a possible D match to TRBD1 (5 bases). CDR3 length: 13 amino acids. CDR1 is SGHRS and CDR2 is YFSETQ in the germline V gene. The germline V and J ends were trimmed by 6 bases and 2 bases, with 11 bases remaining between them. Here the CDR3 DNA reads TGCGCCAGCAACCAAGGGGCACAAGAGACCCAGTACTTC. It encodes CASNQGAQETQYF.

The chain employs TRBV7-9 and TRBJ2-3; D possibly corresponds to TRBD2 (6 bases). V was pared by 6 bases and J by 6 bases, with 16 bases between. CDR1 is SEHNR, CDR2 FQNEAQ, per germline (reference sequence). This CDR3 is 14 amino acids long. The DNA for the CDR3 is TGTGCCAGCAGACATTACGGGAGCGGGGATACGCAGTATTTT. This gives the protein CASRHYGSGDTQYF.

This clone was counted between two and nine times. V is TRBV9 and J is TRBJ2-7; possible D gene TRBD1, 5 bases. This CDR3 comprises 16 residues. Trimming took 0 bases from V and 2 from J, leaving 15 bases between them. Germline V gene data show CDR1 as SGDLS and CDR2 as YYNGEE. The CDR3 sequence: CASSVGVGSGPYEQYF. In DNA, the CDR3 is TGTGCCAGCAGCGTAGGCGTTGGGTCAGGGCCCTACGAGCAGTACTTC. The full variable domain, its missing parts supplied by reference TRBV9 and TRBJ2-7, is DSGVTQTPKHLITATGQRVTLRCSPRSGDLSVYWYQQSLDQGLQFLIQYYNGEERAKGNILERFSAQQFPDLHSELNLSSLELGDSALYFCASSVGVGSGPYEQYFGPGTRLTVT.

This chain joins TRBV19 and TRBJ2-1; TRBD1 matches at 7 bases. The length of the CDR3 is 16 residues. Trimming at V came to 4 bases and at J to 8 bases, leaving 14 bases not matched to a gene. Germline lookup yields CDR1 LNHDA and CDR2 SQIVND (reference sequence). CDR3: CASSTLDRANFYEQFF. For the CDR3, the DNA is TGTGCCAGTAGTACCCTAGACAGGGCTAATTTCTATGAGCAGTTCTTC.

The chain employs TRBV7-2 and TRBJ2-7; D might be TRBD2 (6 bases). The CDR3 is 13 residues long. Trimming shortened V by 9 bases and J by 2 bases, and 14 bases separated the two germline ends. CDR1 is SGHTA, CDR2 FQGNSA, per germline. The CDR3 coding sequence is TGTGCCAGTTGTAGCGGACTAACCTACGAGCAGTACTTC. Translating it yields CASCSGLTYEQYF.

This chain joins TRBV7-2 and TRBJ1-5; 7 bases are a match to TRBD1. Per the germline V gene, CDR1 is SGHTA and CDR2 is FQGNSA. The junction had 4 bases not matched to a gene; V was cut back by 1 base and J by 4 bases. The CDR3 has 15 residues. CDR3 region: CASSLGSGGNQPQHF. CDR3 coding DNA: TGTGCCAGCAGCTTAGGTTCAGGGGGTAATCAGCCCCAGCATTTT.

The chain uses TRBV4-1 and TRBJ2-2; D gene ambiguous. V gave up 2 bases and J gave up 6 bases, with 16 bases separating them. From germline, CDR1 is MGHRA and CDR2 YSYEKL. The CDR3 loop spans 16 amino acids. CDR3 loop: CASSQHRQALSGELFF. The DNA of the CDR3 is TGCGCCAGCAGCCAACACCGCCAGGCGTTATCCGGGGAGCTGTTTTTT.

J is TRBJ1-1 and V is TRBV19; a weak D match, TRBD1 (5 bases). The CDR3 spans 13 residues. Germline CDR1 LNHDA, CDR2 SQIVND (reference sequence). Trimming took 7 bases from V and 0 from J, leaving 9 bases between them. CDR3 nucleotide sequence: TGTGCCAGTACGCCAGGGCTGAACACTGAAGCTTTCTTT. Translating it yields CASTPGLNTEAFF.

V usage is TRBV7-6 and J usage is TRBJ2-2; D gene ambiguous. Per germline, CDR1 SGHVS and CDR2 FNYEAQ. The CDR3 runs 14 residues. The V end was cut by 1 base, the J end by 2 bases, with 5 bases between. The CDR3 DNA reads as TGTGCCAGCAGCTTAGGAACAAACACCGGGGAGCTGTTTTTT. Its translation is CASSLGTNTGELFF.

Sample share makes this clone medium-sized. The V call is TRBV7-9, the J call TRBJ2-3; D is uncertain. V lost 1 base and J 3 bases, leaving 11 bases between the germline ends. The CDR3 is made up of 15 amino acids. The germline gives CDR1 SEHNR, CDR2 FQNEAQ (reference sequence). The chain's CDR3 is CASSLVSMTTDTQYF. DNA for the CDR3: TGTGCCAGCAGCTTAGTGAGTATGACAACAGATACGCAGTATTTT.

The genes are TRBV19 and TRBJ1-1, with a possible D match to TRBD1 (5 bases). CDR3 size: 13 residues. CDR1 LNHDA and CDR2 SQIVND come from the germline V gene (reference sequence). V was cut by 4 bases and J by 4 bases, with 10 bases left in between. CDR3 coding DNA: TGTGCCAGTAGTACCGACGGGGGCACTGAAGCTTTCTTT. It is translated as CASSTDGGTEAFF.

The chain recombines TRBV6-5 with TRBJ1-5; D remains unclear. Germline V CDR1 and CDR2: MNHEY, SVGAGI. This CDR3 region has 13 residues. Trimming took 7 bases from V and 3 from J, leaving 10 bases between them. The CDR3 sequence: CASTWAFNQPQHF. For the CDR3, the DNA is TGTGCCAGCACATGGGCCTTCAATCAGCCCCAGCATTTT.

This clone has a single count. The chain links TRBV4-3 to TRBJ2-3; the match to TRBD2 covers 9 bases. Germline V gives CDR1 LGHNA, CDR2 YSLEER. V was clipped by 1 base and J by 1 base; unmatched bases: 0. This CDR3 has 15 amino acids. CDR3 amino acids: CASSQGLAGTDTQYF. CDR3 DNA: TGCGCCAGCAGCCAAGGACTAGCGGGCACAGATACGCAGTATTTT.

The rearrangement links TRBV7-9 to TRBJ2-1; the match to TRBD2 covers 7 bases. Germline values: CDR1 SEHNR, CDR2 FQNEAQ (reference sequence). J was trimmed by 4 bases and V by 1 base; bases with no gene match: 7. The CDR3 runs to 16 residues. The CDR3 bases are TGTGCCAGCAGCTTAGAGGTCCGACTAGCATACAATGAGCAGTTCTTC. It is translated as CASSLEVRLAYNEQFF.

The chain joins TRBV13 to TRBJ2-2, with TRBD2 matching 13 bases. Looked up from germline, CDR1 is PRHDT and CDR2 is FYEKMQ (reference sequence). Losses at the gene ends were 1 base for V and 1 base for J; bases not matched to a gene: 3. The CDR3 sequence is 18 residues long. CDR3 nucleotide sequence: TGTGCCAGCAGCTTAGAGACTAGCGGGAGGAAGAACACCGGGGAGCTGTTTTTT. As protein: CASSLETSGRKNTGELFF.

The genes are TRBV28 and TRBJ2-7; TRBD1 agrees at 12 bases. Germline V CDR1 and CDR2: MDHEN, SYDVKM. Trimming took 8 bases from V and 4 from J; bases not matched to a gene: 18. This CDR3 spans 18 amino acids. The CDR3 DNA reads as TGTGCCAGCTCATCTTGGGGGGGACAGGGGGCAAAAGGGTACGAGCAGTACTTC. The encoded protein is CASSSWGGQGAKGYEQYF.

The chain uses TRBV5-1 and TRBJ2-1; D is perhaps TRBD2 (5 bases). Germline V gene data show CDR1 as SGHRS and CDR2 as YFSETQ. The CDR3 covers 12 residues. V was pared by 5 bases and J by 9 bases, with 12 bases between. CDR3 residues: CASSRTEGEQFF. CDR3 nucleotides: TGCGCCAGCAGTCGAACTGAGGGTGAGCAGTTCTTC.

The CDR3 DNA reads as TGCAGCGTTGAAGCGACGGAGTGGACCTACAATGAGCAGTTCTTC. This sequence encodes CSVEATEWTYNEQFF. The chain has TRBV29-1 and TRBJ2-1, with D unresolved. The ends were cut back, 1 base at V and 2 bases at J, with 12 bases in the middle. Germline assignment: CDR1 SQVTM and CDR2 ANQGSEA. The CDR3 covers 15 residues.

This chain connects TRBV27 to TRBJ2-1; 8 bases agree with TRBD1. V shed 1 base and J 8 bases; nucleotides not matched to a gene: 13. CDR3 length: 17 residues. CDR1 MNHEY and CDR2 SMNVEV come from the germline V gene (reference sequence). DNA of the CDR3: TGTGCCAGCAGTTTATACGCAGGACAGGGAAATCGGTATGAGCAGTTCTTC. Residues: CASSLYAGQGNRYEQFF.

The CDR3 is CASSLGGEGYEQYF. The CDR3 nucleotides read TGTGCCAGCAGCTTAGGGGGGGAGGGTTACGAGCAGTACTTC. The chain has TRBV7-6 and TRBJ2-7, with 7 bases aligning to TRBD2. V shed 1 base, J shed 4 bases, and the junction held 4 bases outside the gene matches. Germline V gene data show CDR1 as SGHVS and CDR2 as FNYEAQ. The CDR3 covers 14 residues.

The gene calls are TRBV19 and TRBJ2-1; TRBD2 agrees at 10 bases. CDR3 length equals 16 residues. CDR1 is LNHDA, CDR2 SQIVND, per germline (reference sequence). The V segment lost 1 base and the J segment 10 bases; nucleotides outside the gene matches: 10. DNA for the CDR3: TGTGCCAGTAGTATAGGCCGGACTAGCGGTTCCCAGGAGCAGTTCTTC. This gives the protein CASSIGRTSGSQEQFF.

This clone came up once. The chain couples TRBV7-2 to TRBJ2-7; 7 bases line up with TRBD1. The length of the CDR3 is 15 residues. V lost 5 bases and J lost 2; bases outside the gene matches: 9. Germline lookup yields CDR1 SGHTA and CDR2 FQGNSA. The DNA for the CDR3 is TGTGCCAGCAGCCTTGGGACAGCCAACGCCTACGAGCAGTACTTC. Residues: CASSLGTANAYEQYF.

V gene TRBV5-4 combines with J gene TRBJ2-5; 8 bases are shared with TRBD1. J was trimmed by 2 bases and V by 2 bases; bases with no gene match: 5. The CDR3 extends over 15 amino acids. CDR1 SGHNT and CDR2 YYREEE come from the germline V gene (reference sequence). CDR3 sequence (DNA): TGTGCCAGCAGCTTCGCCGGGACAGGACAAGAGACCCAGTACTTC. It translates to CASSFAGTGQETQYF.

This clone appeared a single time. CDR3 DNA: TGTGCCAGCAGCCAATTCTTGGCGGGAGGGACAGATACGCAGTATTTT. Its translation is CASSQFLAGGTDTQYF. V is TRBV4-2 and J is TRBJ2-3, with 9 positions matching TRBD2. The CDR3 covers 16 residues. Per the germline V gene, CDR1 is LGHNA and CDR2 is YNFKEQ. The trim removed 2 bases at V and 3 bases at J, leaving 6 bases unmatched.

V gene TRBV19 combines with J gene TRBJ2-7; 9 bases map to TRBD1. Germline CDR1 reads LNHDA; CDR2 reads SQIVND (reference sequence). This CDR3 comprises 15 residues. Trimming cost V 3 bases and J 6 bases; bases outside gene matches: 9. The CDR3 region is CASSIQTGGLGEQYF. The DNA for the CDR3 is TGTGCCAGTAGTATCCAAACAGGGGGCCTTGGCGAGCAGTACTTC. The complete variable domain, with remaining parts taken from reference TRBV19 and TRBJ2-7, reads DGGITQSPKYLFRKEGQNVTLSCEQNLNHDAMYWYRQDPGQGLRLIYYSQIVNDFQKGDIAEGYSVSREKKESFPLTVTSAQKNPTAFYLCASSIQTGGLGEQYFGPGTRLTVT.

The chain carries TRBV11-3 and TRBJ1-6; D is uncertain. V lost 5 bases, J lost 10 bases, and 15 bases lay in between. The CDR3 has 14 residues. The V gene's germline CDR1 is SGHNT and CDR2 YENEEA. The CDR3, as DNA: TGTGCCAGCAGCCCCCGGAACTCGGGATCACCCCTCCACTTT. Encoded protein: CASSPRNSGSPLHF.

The chain has TRBV28 and TRBJ2-5; 11 bases align to TRBD2. The CDR3 loop spans 16 amino acids. V was clipped by 2 bases and J by 5 bases; unmatched bases: 7. CDR1 and CDR2 from the germline V gene are MDHEN and SYDVKM. CDR3 loop: CASSLGIAGGLETQYF. DNA of the CDR3: TGTGCCAGCAGTTTAGGAATAGCGGGAGGGCTTGAGACCCAGTACTTC.

For this clone: This CDR3 is also generated by other DNA sequences in the sample. The rearrangement joins TRBV19 to TRBJ2-7, with TRBD2 as a possible D gene (5 bases). V was pared by 5 bases and J by 7 bases, with 9 bases between. This CDR3 has 11 amino acids. The germline gives CDR1 LNHDA, CDR2 SQIVND (reference sequence). CDR3 loop: CASSLGGEQYF. The CDR3 DNA sequence: TGTGCCAGTAGTCTCGGCGGGGAGCAGTACTTC.

The count of this clone is one. This rearrangement joins TRBV6-4 to TRBJ2-1, with D unclear. This CDR3 is 14 amino acids long. Germline V CDR1 and CDR2: MRHNA, SNTAGT. Trimming stripped 0 bases from V and 9 bases from J, with 12 bases between. The CDR3 is CASSDSHLSSEQFF. Written as DNA, the CDR3 is TGTGCCAGCAGTGACTCGCACTTGTCTAGTGAGCAGTTCTTC.